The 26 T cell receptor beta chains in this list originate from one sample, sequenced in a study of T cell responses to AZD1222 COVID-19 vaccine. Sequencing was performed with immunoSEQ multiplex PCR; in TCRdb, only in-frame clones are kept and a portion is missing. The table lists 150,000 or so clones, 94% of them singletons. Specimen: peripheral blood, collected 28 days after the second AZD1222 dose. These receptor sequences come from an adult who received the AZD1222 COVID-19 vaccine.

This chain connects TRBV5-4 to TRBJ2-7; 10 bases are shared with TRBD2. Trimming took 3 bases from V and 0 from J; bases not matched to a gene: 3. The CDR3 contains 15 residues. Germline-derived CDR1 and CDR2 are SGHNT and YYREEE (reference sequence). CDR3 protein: CASSWVAGGSYEQYF. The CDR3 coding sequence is TGTGCCAGCAGCTGGGTAGCGGGAGGCTCCTACGAGCAGTACTTC. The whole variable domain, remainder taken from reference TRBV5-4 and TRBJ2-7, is ETGVTQSPTHLIKTRGQQVTLRCSSQSGHNTVSWYQQALGQGPQFIFQYYREEENGRGNFPPRFSGLQFPNYSSELNVNALELDDSALYLCASSWVAGGSYEQYFGPGTRLTVT.

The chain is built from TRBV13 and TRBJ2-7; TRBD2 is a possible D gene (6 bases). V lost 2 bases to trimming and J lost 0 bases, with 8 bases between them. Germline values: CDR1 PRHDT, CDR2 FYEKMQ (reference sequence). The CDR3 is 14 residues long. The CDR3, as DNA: TGTGCCAGCAGCTTATGGGACTTCTCCTACGAGCAGTACTTC. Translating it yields CASSLWDFSYEQYF.

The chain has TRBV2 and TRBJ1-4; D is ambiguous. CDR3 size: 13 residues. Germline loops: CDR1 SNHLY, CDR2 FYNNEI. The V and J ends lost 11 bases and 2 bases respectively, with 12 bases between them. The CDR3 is CALRRTTNEKLFF. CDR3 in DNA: TGTGCCTTGCGACGGACCACTAATGAAAAACTGTTTTTT. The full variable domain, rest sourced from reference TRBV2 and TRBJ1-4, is EPEVTQTPSHQVTQMGQEVILRCVPISNHLYFYWYRQILGQKVEFLVSFYNNEISEKSEIFDDQFSVERPDGSNFTLKIRSTKLEDSAMYFCALRRTTNEKLFFGSGTQLSVL.

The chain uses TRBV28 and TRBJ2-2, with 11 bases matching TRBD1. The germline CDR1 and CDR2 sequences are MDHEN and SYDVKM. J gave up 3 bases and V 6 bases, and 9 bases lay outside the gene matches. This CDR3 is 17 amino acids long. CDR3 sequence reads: CASRPGQGALHTGELFF. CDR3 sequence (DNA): TGTGCCAGCAGGCCCGGACAGGGGGCGCTGCACACCGGGGAGCTGTTTTTT.

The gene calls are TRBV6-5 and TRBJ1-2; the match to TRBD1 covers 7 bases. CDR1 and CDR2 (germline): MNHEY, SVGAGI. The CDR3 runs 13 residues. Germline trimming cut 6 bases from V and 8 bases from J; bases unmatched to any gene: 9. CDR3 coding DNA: TGTGCCAGCAGGAACAGGGGCACCTGGGGCTACACCTTC. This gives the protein CASRNRGTWGYTF.

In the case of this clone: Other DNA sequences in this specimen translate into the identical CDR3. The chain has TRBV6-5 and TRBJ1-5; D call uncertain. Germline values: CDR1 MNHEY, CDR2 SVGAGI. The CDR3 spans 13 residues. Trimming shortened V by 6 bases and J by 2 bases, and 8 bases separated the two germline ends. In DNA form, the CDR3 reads TGTGCCAGCAGACCGTCGGGCAATCAGCCCCAGCATTTT. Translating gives CASRPSGNQPQHF.

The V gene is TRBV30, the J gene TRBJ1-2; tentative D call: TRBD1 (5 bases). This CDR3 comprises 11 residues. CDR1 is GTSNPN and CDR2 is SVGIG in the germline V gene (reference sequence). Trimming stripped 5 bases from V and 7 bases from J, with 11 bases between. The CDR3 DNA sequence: TGTGCCTGGGGCTCGGGGGGTGGCTACACCTTC. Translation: CAWGSGGGYTF. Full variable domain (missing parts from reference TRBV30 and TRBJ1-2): SQTIHQWPATLVQPVGSPLSLECTVEGTSNPNLYWYRQAAGRGLQLLFYSVGIGQISSEVPQNLSASRPQDRQFILSSKKLLLSDSGFYLCAWGSGGGYTFGSGTRLTVV.

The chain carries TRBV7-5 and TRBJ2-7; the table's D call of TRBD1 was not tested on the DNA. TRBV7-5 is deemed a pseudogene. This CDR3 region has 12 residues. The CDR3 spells CVRSLEVGGQYF. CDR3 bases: TGTGTCAGAAGCTTAGAGGTAGGGGGGCAGTACTTC.

The CDR3 sequence is CASSPDSGELFF. In DNA, the CDR3 is TGTGCCAGCAGCCCGGACAGCGGGGAGCTGTTTTTT. V is TRBV2 and J is TRBJ2-2; maybe TRBD1 (6 bases). Trimming took off 6 bases at V and 7 bases at J, with 9 bases between the two ends. The CDR3 contains 12 residues. From germline, CDR1 is SNHLY and CDR2 FYNNEI.

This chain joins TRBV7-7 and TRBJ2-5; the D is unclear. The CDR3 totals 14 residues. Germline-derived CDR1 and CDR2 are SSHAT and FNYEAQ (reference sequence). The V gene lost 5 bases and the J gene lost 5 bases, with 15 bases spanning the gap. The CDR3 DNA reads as TGTGCCAGCAGCCCCCGACCCCAAAGGGAGACCCAGTACTTC. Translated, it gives CASSPRPQRETQYF.

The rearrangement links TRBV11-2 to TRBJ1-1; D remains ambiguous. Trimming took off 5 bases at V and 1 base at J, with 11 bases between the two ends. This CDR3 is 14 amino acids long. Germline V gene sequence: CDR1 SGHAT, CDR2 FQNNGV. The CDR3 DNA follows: TGTGCCAGCAGCGCCGGCGGGCGGAACACTGAAGCTTTCTTT. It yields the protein CASSAGGRNTEAFF.

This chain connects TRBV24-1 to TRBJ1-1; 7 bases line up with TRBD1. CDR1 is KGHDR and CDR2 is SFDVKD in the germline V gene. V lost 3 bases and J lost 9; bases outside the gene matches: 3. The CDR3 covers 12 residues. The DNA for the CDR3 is TGTGCCACCAGTGATGAGACAGGGAAAGCTTTCTTT. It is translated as CATSDETGKAFF.

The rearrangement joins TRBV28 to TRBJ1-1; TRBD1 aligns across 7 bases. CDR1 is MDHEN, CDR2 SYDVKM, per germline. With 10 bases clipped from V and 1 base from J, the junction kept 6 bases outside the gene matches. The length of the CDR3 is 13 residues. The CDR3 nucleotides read TGTGCCATCGGACAGGTTGAGAACACTGAAGCTTTCTTT. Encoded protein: CAIGQVENTEAFF.

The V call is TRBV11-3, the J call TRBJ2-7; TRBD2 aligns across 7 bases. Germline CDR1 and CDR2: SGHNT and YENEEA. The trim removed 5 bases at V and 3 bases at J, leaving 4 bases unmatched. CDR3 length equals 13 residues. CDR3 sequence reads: CASSQTSYYEQYF. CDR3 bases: TGTGCCAGCAGCCAGACTAGCTACTACGAGCAGTACTTC.

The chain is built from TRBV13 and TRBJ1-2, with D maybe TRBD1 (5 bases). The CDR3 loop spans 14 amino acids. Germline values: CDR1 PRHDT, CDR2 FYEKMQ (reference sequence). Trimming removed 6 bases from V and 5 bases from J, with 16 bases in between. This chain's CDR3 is CASRPRGKGYGYTF. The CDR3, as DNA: TGTGCCAGCAGACCCCGAGGGAAGGGGTATGGCTACACCTTC.

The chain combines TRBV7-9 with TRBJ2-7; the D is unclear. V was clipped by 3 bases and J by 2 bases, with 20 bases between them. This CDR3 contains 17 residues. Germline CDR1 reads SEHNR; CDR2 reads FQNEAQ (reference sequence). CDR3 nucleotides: TGTGCCAGCAGCTTGGCCAGTGGATATACCCCTCCCTACGAGCAGTACTTC. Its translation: CASSLASGYTPPYEQYF. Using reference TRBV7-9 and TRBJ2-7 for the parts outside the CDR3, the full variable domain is DTGVSQNPRHKITKRGQNVTFRCDPISEHNRLYWYRQTLGQGPEFLTYFQNEAQLEKSRLLSDRFSAERPKGSFSTLEIQRTEQGDSAMYLCASSLASGYTPPYEQYFGPGTRLTVT.

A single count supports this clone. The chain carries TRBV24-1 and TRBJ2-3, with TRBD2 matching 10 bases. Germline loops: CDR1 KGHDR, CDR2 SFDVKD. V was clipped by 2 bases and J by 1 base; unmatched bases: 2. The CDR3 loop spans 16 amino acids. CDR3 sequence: CATSDSSGRGTDTQYF. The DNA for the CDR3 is TGTGCCACCAGTGATTCTAGCGGGAGAGGCACAGATACGCAGTATTTT.

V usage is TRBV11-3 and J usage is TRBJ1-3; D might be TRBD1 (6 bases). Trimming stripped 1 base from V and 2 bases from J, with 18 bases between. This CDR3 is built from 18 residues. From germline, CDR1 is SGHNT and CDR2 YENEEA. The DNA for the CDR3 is TGTGCCAGCAGCTTAGGTGGGACAACCCCGTATCCTGGAAACACCATATATTTT. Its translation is CASSLGGTTPYPGNTIYF.

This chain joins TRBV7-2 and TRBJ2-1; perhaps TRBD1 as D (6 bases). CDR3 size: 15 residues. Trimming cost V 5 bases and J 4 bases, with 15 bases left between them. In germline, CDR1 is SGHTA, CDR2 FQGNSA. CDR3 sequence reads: CASSRAGQSYNEQFF. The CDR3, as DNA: TGTGCCAGCAGCCGGGCCGGACAGAGTTACAATGAGCAGTTCTTC.

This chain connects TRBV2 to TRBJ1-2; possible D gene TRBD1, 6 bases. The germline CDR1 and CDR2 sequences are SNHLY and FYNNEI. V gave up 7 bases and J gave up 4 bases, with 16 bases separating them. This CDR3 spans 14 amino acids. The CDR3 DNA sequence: TGTGCCAGCACAAAGGGGGGGGTCGCCTATGGCTACACCTTC. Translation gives CASTKGGVAYGYTF.

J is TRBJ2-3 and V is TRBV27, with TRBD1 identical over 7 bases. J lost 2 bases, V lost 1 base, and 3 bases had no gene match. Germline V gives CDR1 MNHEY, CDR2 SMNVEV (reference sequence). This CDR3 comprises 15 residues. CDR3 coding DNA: TGTGCCAGCAGTTTATTCGGGACAGTCACAGATACGCAGTATTTT. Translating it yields CASSLFGTVTDTQYF.

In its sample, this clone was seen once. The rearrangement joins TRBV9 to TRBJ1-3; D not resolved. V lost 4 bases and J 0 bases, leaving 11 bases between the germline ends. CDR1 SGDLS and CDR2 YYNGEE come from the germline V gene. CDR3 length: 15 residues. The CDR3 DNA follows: TGTGCCAGCAGCACCGGAGGAAGCTCTGGAAACACCATATATTTT. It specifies CASSTGGSSGNTIYF.

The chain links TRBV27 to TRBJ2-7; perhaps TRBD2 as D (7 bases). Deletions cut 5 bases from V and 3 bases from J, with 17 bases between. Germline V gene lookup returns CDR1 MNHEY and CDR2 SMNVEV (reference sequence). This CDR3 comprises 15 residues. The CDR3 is CASSHTRGGNYEQYF. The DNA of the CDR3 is TGTGCCAGCAGTCACACAAGGGGGGGTAACTACGAGCAGTACTTC.

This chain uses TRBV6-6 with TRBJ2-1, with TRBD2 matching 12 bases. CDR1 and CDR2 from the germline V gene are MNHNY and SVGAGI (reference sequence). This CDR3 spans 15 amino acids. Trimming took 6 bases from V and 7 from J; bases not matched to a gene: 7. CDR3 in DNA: TGTGCCAGCAGACAGACTAGCGGGAGTTTGAATGAGCAGTTCTTC. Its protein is CASRQTSGSLNEQFF.

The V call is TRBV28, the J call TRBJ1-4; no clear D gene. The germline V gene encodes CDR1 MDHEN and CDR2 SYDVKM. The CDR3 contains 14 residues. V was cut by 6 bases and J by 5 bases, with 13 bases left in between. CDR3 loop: CASSPTQQNEKLFF. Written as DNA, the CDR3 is TGTGCCAGCAGCCCGACCCAGCAGAATGAAAAACTGTTTTTT.

CDR3 protein: CASRGQSATNEKLFF. DNA of the CDR3: TGCGCCAGCAGAGGACAGTCTGCAACTAATGAAAAACTGTTTTTT. This sequence joins TRBV10-1 and TRBJ1-4, with a possible D match to TRBD1 (6 bases). CDR1 is WNHNN and CDR2 is SYGVQD in the germline V gene (reference sequence). Trimming shortened V by 6 bases and J by 0 bases, and 11 bases separated the two germline ends. The CDR3 consists of 15 residues.